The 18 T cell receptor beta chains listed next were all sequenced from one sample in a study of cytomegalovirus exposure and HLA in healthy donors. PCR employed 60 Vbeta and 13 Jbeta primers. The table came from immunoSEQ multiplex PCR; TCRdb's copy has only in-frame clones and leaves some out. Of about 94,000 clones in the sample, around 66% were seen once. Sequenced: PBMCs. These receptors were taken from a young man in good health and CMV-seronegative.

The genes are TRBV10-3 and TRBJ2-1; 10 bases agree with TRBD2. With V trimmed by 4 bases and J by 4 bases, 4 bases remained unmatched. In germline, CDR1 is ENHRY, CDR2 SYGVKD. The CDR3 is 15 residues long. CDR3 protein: CAISGGLAAYNEQFF. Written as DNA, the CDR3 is TGTGCCATCAGTGGCGGACTAGCGGCTTACAATGAGCAGTTCTTC.

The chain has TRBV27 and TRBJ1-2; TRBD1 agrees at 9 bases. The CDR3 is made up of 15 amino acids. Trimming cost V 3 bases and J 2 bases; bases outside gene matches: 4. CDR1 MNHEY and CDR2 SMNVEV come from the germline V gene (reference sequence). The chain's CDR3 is CASSFRDRANYGYTF. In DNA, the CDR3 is TGTGCCAGCAGTTTTAGGGACAGGGCCAACTATGGCTACACCTTC.

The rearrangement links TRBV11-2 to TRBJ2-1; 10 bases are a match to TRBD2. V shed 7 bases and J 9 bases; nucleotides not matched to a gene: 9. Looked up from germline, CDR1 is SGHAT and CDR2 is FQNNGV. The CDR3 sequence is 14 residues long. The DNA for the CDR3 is TGTGCCAGCACCAAAAGCGGGGGGGCCTTTGAGCAGTTCTTC. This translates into CASTKSGGAFEQFF.

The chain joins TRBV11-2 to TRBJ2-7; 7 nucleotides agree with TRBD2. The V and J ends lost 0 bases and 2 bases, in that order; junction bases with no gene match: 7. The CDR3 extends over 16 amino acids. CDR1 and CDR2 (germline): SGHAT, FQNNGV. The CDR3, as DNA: TGTGCCAGCAGCTTAGATAAAGGAGCGGGAACCTACGAGCAGTACTTC. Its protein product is CASSLDKGAGTYEQYF. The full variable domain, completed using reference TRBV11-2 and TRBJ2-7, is EAGVAQSPRYKIIEKRQSVAFWCNPISGHATLYWYQQILGQGPKLLIQFQNNGVVDDSQLPKDRFSAERLKGVDSTLKIQPAKLEDSAVYLCASSLDKGAGTYEQYFGPGTRLTVT.

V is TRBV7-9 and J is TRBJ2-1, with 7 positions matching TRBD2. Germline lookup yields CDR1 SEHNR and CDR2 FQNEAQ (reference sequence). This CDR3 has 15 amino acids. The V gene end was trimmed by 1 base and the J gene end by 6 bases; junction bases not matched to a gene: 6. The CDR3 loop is CASSLGLAVFNEQFF. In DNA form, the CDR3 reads TGTGCCAGCAGCTTAGGGCTAGCGGTTTTCAATGAGCAGTTCTTC.

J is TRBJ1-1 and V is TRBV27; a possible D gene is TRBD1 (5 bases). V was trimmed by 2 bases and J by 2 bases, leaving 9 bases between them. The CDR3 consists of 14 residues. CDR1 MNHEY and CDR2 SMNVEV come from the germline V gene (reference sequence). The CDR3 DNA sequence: TGTGCCAGCAGTTTAGCCGGGGGAAACACTGAAGCTTTCTTT. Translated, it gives CASSLAGGNTEAFF.

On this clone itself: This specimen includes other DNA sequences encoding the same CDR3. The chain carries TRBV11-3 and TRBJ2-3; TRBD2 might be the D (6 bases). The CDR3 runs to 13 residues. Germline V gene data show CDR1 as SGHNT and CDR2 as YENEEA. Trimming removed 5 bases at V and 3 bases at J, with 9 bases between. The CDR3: CASSPGGTDTQYF. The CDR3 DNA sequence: TGTGCCAGCAGCCCCGGAGGGACAGATACGCAGTATTTT.

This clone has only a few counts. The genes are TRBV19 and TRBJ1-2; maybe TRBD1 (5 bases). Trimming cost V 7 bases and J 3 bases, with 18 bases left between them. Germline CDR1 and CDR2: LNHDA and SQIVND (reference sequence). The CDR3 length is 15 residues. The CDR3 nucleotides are TGTGCCAGTACTAAAGTCCGGGTAGGGGACTATGGCTACACCTTC. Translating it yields CASTKVRVGDYGYTF.

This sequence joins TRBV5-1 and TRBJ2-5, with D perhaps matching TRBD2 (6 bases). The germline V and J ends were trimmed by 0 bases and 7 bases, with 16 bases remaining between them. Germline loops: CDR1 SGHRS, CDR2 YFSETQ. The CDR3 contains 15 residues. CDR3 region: CASSLDSGLSRTQYF. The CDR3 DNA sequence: TGCGCCAGCAGCTTGGACAGCGGACTATCGAGGACCCAGTACTTC. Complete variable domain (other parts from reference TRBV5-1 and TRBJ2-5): KAGVTQTPRYLIKTRGQQVTLSCSPISGHRSVSWYQQTPGQGLQFLFEYFSETQRNKGNFPGRFSGRQFSNSRSEMNVSTLELGDSALYLCASSLDSGLSRTQYFGPGTRLLVL.

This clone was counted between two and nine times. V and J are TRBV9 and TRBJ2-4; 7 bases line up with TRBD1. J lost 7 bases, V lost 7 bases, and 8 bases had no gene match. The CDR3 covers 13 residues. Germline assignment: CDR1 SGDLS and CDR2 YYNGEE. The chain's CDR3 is CASGQTGDNIQYF. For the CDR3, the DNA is TGTGCCAGCGGACAAACAGGGGATAACATTCAGTACTTC.

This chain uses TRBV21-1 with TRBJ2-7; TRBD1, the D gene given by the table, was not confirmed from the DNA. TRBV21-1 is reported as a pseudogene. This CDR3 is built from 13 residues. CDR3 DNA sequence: TGTGCCAGCAGCACCCGAGGGGGCTACGAGCAGTACTTC. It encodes CASSTRGGYEQYF.

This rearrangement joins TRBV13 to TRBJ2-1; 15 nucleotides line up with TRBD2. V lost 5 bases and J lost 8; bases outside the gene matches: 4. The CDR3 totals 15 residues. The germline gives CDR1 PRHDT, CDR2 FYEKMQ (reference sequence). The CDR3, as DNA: TGTGCCAGCAGCCCGGGACTAGCGGGGGGTTATGAGCAGTTCTTC. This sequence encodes CASSPGLAGGYEQFF.

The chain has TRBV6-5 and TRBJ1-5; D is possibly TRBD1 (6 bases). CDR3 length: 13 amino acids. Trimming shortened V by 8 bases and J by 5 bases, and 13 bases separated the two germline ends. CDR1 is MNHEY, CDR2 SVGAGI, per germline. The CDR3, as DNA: TGTGCCAGCTCGTCACAGGGCCATCAGCCCCAGCATTTT. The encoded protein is CASSSQGHQPQHF.

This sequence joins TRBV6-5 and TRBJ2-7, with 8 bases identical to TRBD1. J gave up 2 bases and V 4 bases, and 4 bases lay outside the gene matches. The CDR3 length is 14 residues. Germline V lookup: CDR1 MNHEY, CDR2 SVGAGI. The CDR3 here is CASSWTGPPYEQYF. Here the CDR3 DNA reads TGTGCCAGCAGTTGGACAGGGCCTCCCTACGAGCAGTACTTC.

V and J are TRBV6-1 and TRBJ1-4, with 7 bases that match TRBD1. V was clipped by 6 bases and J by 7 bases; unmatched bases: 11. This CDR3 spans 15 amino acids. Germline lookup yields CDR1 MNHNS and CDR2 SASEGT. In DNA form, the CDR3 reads TGTGCCAGCAGGGCCCGGGACAGCGGGAGTGAAAAACTGTTTTTT. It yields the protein CASRARDSGSEKLFF.

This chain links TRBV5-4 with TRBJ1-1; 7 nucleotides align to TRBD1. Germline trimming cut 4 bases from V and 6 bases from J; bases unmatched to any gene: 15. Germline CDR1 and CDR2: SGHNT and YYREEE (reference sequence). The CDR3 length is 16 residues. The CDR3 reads CASSREGGRGRAEAFF. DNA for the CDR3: TGTGCCAGCAGCCGTGAAGGGGGCCGGGGAAGGGCTGAAGCTTTCTTT.

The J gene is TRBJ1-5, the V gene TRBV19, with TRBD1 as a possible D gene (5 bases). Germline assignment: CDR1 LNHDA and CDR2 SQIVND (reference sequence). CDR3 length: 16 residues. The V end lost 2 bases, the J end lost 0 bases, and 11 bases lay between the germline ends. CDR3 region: CASSISLRASNQPQHF. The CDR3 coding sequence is TGTGCCAGTAGTATATCACTCAGGGCTAGCAATCAGCCCCAGCATTTT.

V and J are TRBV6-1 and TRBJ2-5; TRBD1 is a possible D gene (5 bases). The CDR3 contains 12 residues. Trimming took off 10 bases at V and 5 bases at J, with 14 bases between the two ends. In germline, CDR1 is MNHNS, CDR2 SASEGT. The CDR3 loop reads CATKGVWETQYF. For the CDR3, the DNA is TGTGCCACTAAAGGGGTTTGGGAGACCCAGTACTTC.